One and the same sample provided the 22 T cell receptor beta chains below, sequenced in a study of T cells in Graves' hyperthyroidism and ophthalmopathy. Amplification targeted TCR beta CDR3 regions from RNA transcripts. RT-PCR in the first round (using the HTBI primer set) targeted the TCR CDR3. TCRdb processed the multiplex PCR reads anew with MiXCR; each CDR3 protein has one entry. Of roughly 350,000 distinct CDR3 sequences in the sample, around 14% were seen once. The specimen was blood. The receptor set was obtained from a woman in her thirties with Graves' hyperthyroidism.

This clonotype appeared a few times. V and J are TRBV20-1 and TRBJ2-1; D ambiguous. The V gene's germline CDR1 is DFQATT and CDR2 SNEGSKA (reference sequence). Trimming took 2 bases from V and 4 from J, leaving 6 bases between them. The CDR3 contains 12 residues. The CDR3 DNA follows: TGCAGTGCTAGACTGACATACAATGAGCAGTTCTTC. It translates to CSARLTYNEQFF.

CDR3 DNA: TGTGCCACCGGGGCAGATACGCAGTATTTT. Translating gives CATGADTQYF. J is TRBJ2-3 and V is TRBV6-1, with a possible D match to TRBD2 (5 bases). Germline V CDR1 and CDR2: MNHNS, SASEGT. The ends were cut back, 10 bases at V and 4 bases at J, with 6 bases in the middle. The CDR3 is 10 residues long.

This clonotype was observed many times. The chain is built from TRBV18 and TRBJ1-1, with D perhaps TRBD1 (6 bases). The germline gives CDR1 KGHSH, CDR2 LQKENI. CDR3 length: 14 amino acids. The V end was cut by 3 bases, the J end by 4 bases, with 12 bases between. The CDR3: CASSPKQGGTEAFF. The CDR3 nucleotides are TGTGCCAGCTCACCTAAACAGGGAGGCACTGAAGCTTTCTTT.

This clonotype was counted at least ten times. The chain employs TRBV7-9 and TRBJ2-5, with D perhaps assigned TRBD1 or TRBD2 (5 bases each). Per the germline V gene, CDR1 is SEHNR and CDR2 is FQNEAQ (reference sequence). CDR3 length equals 13 residues. The ends were cut back, 6 bases at V and 4 bases at J, with 12 bases in the middle. CDR3 coding DNA: TGTGCCAGCAGTTTGGCAGGGAGAGAGACCCAGTACTTC. It codes for CASSLAGRETQYF.

This clonotype occurred many times. The CDR3 bases are TGCAGCGTTGACCGGCAGGGGGGCACTGAAGCTTTCTTT. It specifies CSVDRQGGTEAFF. This chain uses TRBV29-1 with TRBJ1-1, with 7 bases that match TRBD1. The CDR3 is 13 residues long. After removal of 3 bases from V and 4 bases from J, the junction contained 5 bases not matched to a gene. Germline CDR1 is SQVTM and CDR2 is ANQGSEA.

CDR3 region: CASSLLGRGHQETQYF. The CDR3 DNA reads as TGTGCCAGCAGCTTGTTGGGCAGGGGACATCAGGAGACCCAGTACTTC. This chain links TRBV5-6 with TRBJ2-5; TRBD1 is a possible D gene (6 bases). V was trimmed by 1 base and J by 5 bases, leaving 18 bases between them. Per germline, CDR1 SGHDT and CDR2 YYEEEE. The CDR3 is 16 residues long.

This clonotype was seen only a few times. The chain carries TRBV24-1 and TRBJ2-6; 12 bases are shared with TRBD1. This CDR3 is 17 amino acids long. Germline V gene lookup returns CDR1 KGHDR and CDR2 SFDVKD. V lost 4 bases, J lost 2 bases, and 2 bases stayed unmatched. CDR3: CATSEGTGGTGANVLTF. DNA of the CDR3: TGTGCCACCAGTGAAGGGACAGGGGGCACTGGGGCCAACGTCCTGACTTTC.

The chain carries TRBV7-9 and TRBJ2-1, with 13 bases identical to TRBD2. The CDR3 runs 16 residues. Unmatched junction bases numbered 9, after V lost 5 bases and J lost 8 bases. Per germline, CDR1 SEHNR and CDR2 FQNEAQ (reference sequence). This CDR3 is CASSPRGTSGIYEQFF. CDR3 DNA: TGTGCCAGCAGCCCACGAGGGACTAGCGGGATCTATGAGCAGTTCTTC.

Only a few counts were recorded for this clonotype. The J gene is TRBJ2-1, the V gene TRBV5-6, with 7 bases aligning to TRBD2. With 2 bases clipped from V and 4 bases from J, the junction kept 9 bases outside the gene matches. Per the germline V gene, CDR1 is SGHDT and CDR2 is YYEEEE. This CDR3 has 16 amino acids. CDR3 region: CASSLLPREKYNEQFF. For the CDR3, the DNA is TGTGCCAGCAGCTTACTGCCGCGGGAGAAGTACAATGAGCAGTTCTTC.

This clonotype was detected many times. This chain connects TRBV18 to TRBJ2-5; 9 nucleotides agree with TRBD1. CDR1 KGHSH and CDR2 LQKENI come from the germline V gene. The trim removed 8 bases at V and 5 bases at J, leaving 12 bases unmatched. This CDR3 is built from 15 residues. CDR3 loop: CASRSGTGRLETQYF. The CDR3 bases are TGTGCCAGCCGATCCGGGACAGGGCGGTTGGAGACCCAGTACTTC.

This clonotype was counted at least ten times. V usage is TRBV20-1 and J usage is TRBJ2-5; 10 bases agree with TRBD1. CDR3 length equals 13 residues. V dropped 6 bases and J dropped 5; count of bases not matched to a gene: 6. Germline loops: CDR1 DFQATT, CDR2 SNEGSKA (reference sequence). CDR3 region: CSAWRGQGETQYF. CDR3 bases: TGCAGTGCCTGGCGGGGACAGGGGGAGACCCAGTACTTC.

This clonotype was observed a handful of times. The V gene is TRBV7-6, the J gene TRBJ1-2, with TRBD1 identical over 8 bases. The J segment lost 8 bases and the V segment lost 4 bases, leaving 6 bases of the junction unmatched. The CDR3 is made up of 13 amino acids. Germline loops: CDR1 SGHVS, CDR2 FNYEAQ. The CDR3 region is CASSSRGPGGYTF. The DNA for the CDR3 is TGTGCCAGCAGCTCCAGGGGGCCGGGCGGCTACACCTTC.

This clonotype appeared a few times. The chain joins TRBV7-9 to TRBJ1-5; D not certain. The germline V gene encodes CDR1 SEHNR and CDR2 FQNEAQ (reference sequence). Trimming cost V 4 bases and J 3 bases, with 13 bases left between them. This CDR3 has 15 residues. The CDR3 reads CASSSSDGYNQPQHF. DNA of the CDR3: TGTGCCAGCAGCTCATCGGACGGCTACAATCAGCCCCAGCATTTT.

This sequence joins TRBV29-1 and TRBJ2-7, with D perhaps TRBD1 (5 bases). V was cut by 6 bases and J by 5 bases, with 14 bases left in between. This CDR3 spans 12 amino acids. Germline loops: CDR1 SQVTM, CDR2 ANQGSEA. The CDR3 region has the DNA TGCAGCGTCCAGACAGAACTGGACGAGCAGTACTTC. This codes for CSVQTELDEQYF.

This clonotype was picked up many times. The V gene is TRBV28, the J gene TRBJ1-1; 7 bases align to TRBD1. This CDR3 is built from 14 residues. The germline gives CDR1 MDHEN, CDR2 SYDVKM. The V and J ends lost 3 bases and 5 bases, in that order; junction bases with no gene match: 6. The CDR3 nucleotides are TGTGCCAGCAGTTTGGAGGGGGCGCCGACTGAAGCTTTCTTT. This translates into CASSLEGAPTEAFF.

This rearrangement joins TRBV30 to TRBJ2-3; D is tentatively TRBD1 or TRBD2 (5 bases each). This CDR3 is built from 15 residues. Germline V CDR1 and CDR2: GTSNPN, SVGIG (reference sequence). Trimming removed 0 bases at V and 0 bases at J, with 10 bases between. The CDR3 nucleotides read TGTGCCTGGAGTGTCGGGGCAACTAGCACAGATACGCAGTATTTT. Translated: CAWSVGATSTDTQYF.

This clonotype appeared a few times. The CDR3 DNA sequence: TGCAGTGGGGACGCCGACACCGGGGAGCTGTTTTTT. Its translation: CSGDADTGELFF. This rearrangement joins TRBV20-1 to TRBJ2-2; D tentatively reads TRBD1 or TRBD2 (5 bases each). The CDR3 covers 12 residues. Per germline, CDR1 DFQATT and CDR2 SNEGSKA (reference sequence). V lost 7 bases, J lost 3 bases, and 9 bases lay in between.

Many counts were recorded for this clonotype. The rearrangement joins TRBV28 to TRBJ2-6, with D possibly being TRBD1 (6 bases). Between the trimmed V and J ends, which lost 5 bases and 4 bases, there was a span of 15 bases. The length of the CDR3 is 16 residues. Germline loops: CDR1 MDHEN, CDR2 SYDVKM. CDR3 protein: CASSAATGQGANVLTF. CDR3 coding DNA: TGTGCCAGCAGTGCGGCAACAGGGCAGGGGGCCAACGTCCTGACTTTC.

This clonotype was recorded many times. The DNA of the CDR3 is TGTGCCAGCAGTTTATCCGATGGGACTAGAACAGATACGCAGTATTTT. Its protein product is CASSLSDGTRTDTQYF. V is TRBV28 and J is TRBJ2-3, with TRBD2 matching over 8 bases. There are 16 residues in the CDR3. CDR1 and CDR2 (germline): MDHEN, SYDVKM. The ends lost 1 base at V and 3 bases at J; junction bases unmatched: 6. The whole variable domain, remainder taken from reference TRBV28 and TRBJ2-3, is DVKVTQSSRYLVKRTGEKVFLECVQDMDHENMFWYRQDPGLGLRLIYFSYDVKMKEKGDIPEGYSVSREKKERFSLILESASTNQTSMYLCASSLSDGTRTDTQYFGPGTRLTVL.

This clonotype was found a few times. The chain is built from TRBV28 and TRBJ2-5; D is uncertain. The CDR3 contains 14 residues. V lost 6 bases and J 1 base, leaving 12 bases between the germline ends. Looked up from germline, CDR1 is MDHEN and CDR2 is SYDVKM. The CDR3 nucleotides read TGTGCCAGCAGGGGATTTAAGAGCCAAGAGACCCAGTACTTC. It specifies CASRGFKSQETQYF. The full variable domain, with the rest looked up from reference TRBV28 and TRBJ2-5, is DVKVTQSSRYLVKRTGEKVFLECVQDMDHENMFWYRQDPGLGLRLIYFSYDVKMKEKGDIPEGYSVSREKKERFSLILESASTNQTSMYLCASRGFKSQETQYFGPGTRLLVL.

This clonotype has more than one count but fewer than ten. This sequence joins TRBV29-1 and TRBJ1-1; TRBD1 might be the D (6 bases). Germline CDR1 and CDR2: SQVTM and ANQGSEA. V was trimmed by 7 bases and J by 3 bases, leaving 18 bases between them. The CDR3 runs to 14 residues. This chain's CDR3 is CSGGRAGVDTEAFF. In DNA, the CDR3 is TGCAGCGGTGGAAGGGCAGGGGTAGACACTGAAGCTTTCTTT.

This clonotype was observed at least ten times. This rearrangement joins TRBV10-1 to TRBJ2-3; no firm D call. V shed 0 bases and J shed 1 base, with 8 bases lying between them. Germline V gene data show CDR1 as WNHNN and CDR2 as SYGVQD (reference sequence). The CDR3 has 15 amino acids. The CDR3 loop reads CASSESTLGTDTQYF. As DNA, the CDR3 is TGCGCCAGCAGTGAGTCGACTCTTGGCACAGATACGCAGTATTTT.